The 19 T cell receptor beta chains listed next were all sequenced from one sample in a study of shared clonotypes between healthy human individuals. Measured with immunoSEQ multiplex PCR; TCRdb has only the in-frame clones, and not every one. The data show roughly 2,300,000 clones, around 90% seen once. Material for sequencing was naive CD4+ T cells from PBMCs. Documented subset: CD45RA+ positively selected. Receptors originate from a man aged 18 to 29 in good health. Some clones in this sample may be carry-over from other donors' samples.

The rearrangement uses TRBV5-6 and TRBJ2-7; D gene unclear. The V gene lost 5 bases and the J gene lost 5 bases, with 8 bases spanning the gap. The CDR3 consists of 11 residues. CDR1 is SGHDT and CDR2 is YYEEEE in the germline V gene. CDR3 DNA sequence: TGTGCCAGCAGGCTGGCCCACGAGCAGTACTTC. Residues: CASRLAHEQYF. The full variable domain, its missing parts supplied by reference TRBV5-6 and TRBJ2-7, is DAGVTQSPTHLIKTRGQQVTLRCSPKSGHDTVSWYQQALGQGPQFIFQYYEEEERQRGNFPDRFSGHQFPNYSSELNVNALLLGDSALYLCASRLAHEQYFGPGTRLTVT.

The chain links TRBV2 to TRBJ2-1, with 9 nucleotides matching TRBD2. Germline loops: CDR1 SNHLY, CDR2 FYNNEI. This CDR3 spans 11 amino acids. V lost 4 bases, J lost 15 bases, and 4 bases stayed unmatched. Written as DNA, the CDR3 is TGTGCCAGCAGTGGTGAGGGACTAGCGTTCTTC. Protein sequence: CASSGEGLAFF.

This clone was picked up a small number of times. Other DNA sequences of this sample code for an identical CDR3. The chain is built from TRBV6-1 and TRBJ1-1; no clear D gene. CDR3 length: 13 residues. V was pared by 7 bases and J by 0 bases, with 9 bases between. Germline lookup yields CDR1 MNHNS and CDR2 SASEGT. CDR3 in amino acids: CASTAGVNTEAFF. CDR3 coding DNA: TGTGCCAGCACGGCGGGCGTGAACACTGAAGCTTTCTTT.

V usage is TRBV6-4 and J usage is TRBJ1-1; D is unresolved. This CDR3 has 15 amino acids. CDR1 and CDR2 (germline): MRHNA, SNTAGT. V was pared by 3 bases and J by 4 bases, with 15 bases between. The CDR3 DNA reads as TGTGCCAGCAGTGAACCCCTCCTGGGCCCCACTGAAGCTTTCTTT. It yields the protein CASSEPLLGPTEAFF.

This chain connects TRBV28 to TRBJ2-1; D gene unclear. Per the germline V gene, CDR1 is MDHEN and CDR2 is SYDVKM. This CDR3 is built from 13 residues. V gave up 4 bases and J gave up 4 bases, with 8 bases separating them. The CDR3 sequence is CASSSLAYNEQFF. The DNA for the CDR3 is TGTGCCAGCAGTTCACTGGCATACAATGAGCAGTTCTTC.

This sequence joins TRBV18 and TRBJ2-1, with 9 nucleotides matching TRBD2. The CDR3 is 15 residues long. CDR1 is KGHSH and CDR2 is LQKENI in the germline V gene. V lost 5 bases and J lost 5; bases outside the gene matches: 7. This chain's CDR3 is CASSGSGRVNNEQFF. The CDR3 DNA reads as TGTGCCAGCTCAGGTAGCGGGAGAGTCAACAATGAGCAGTTCTTC. Based on the CDR3 plus reference TRBV18 and TRBJ2-1, the full variable domain is NAGVMQNPRHLVRRRGQEARLRCSPMKGHSHVYWYRQLPEEGLKFMVYLQKENIIDESGMPKERFSAEFPKEGPSILRIQQVVRGDSAAYFCASSGSGRVNNEQFFGPGTRLTVL.

In regard to this clone: The same CDR3 can be traced to other DNA sequences in this sample. The chain carries TRBV28 and TRBJ2-7; 13 nucleotides match TRBD2. V trimming: 7 bases; J trimming: 4 bases; junction bases outside the gene matches: 7. Germline lookup yields CDR1 MDHEN and CDR2 SYDVKM. The CDR3 runs to 15 residues. In nucleotides, the CDR3 is TGTGCCAGCACCCCGGGACTAGCGGGGCGATACGAGCAGTACTTC. Translated, it gives CASTPGLAGRYEQYF.

The chain recombines TRBV7-6 with TRBJ2-7; 7 bases fit TRBD1. Germline CDR1 reads SGHVS; CDR2 reads FNYEAQ. The CDR3 covers 13 residues. V lost 4 bases, J lost 3 bases, and 3 bases stayed unmatched. The CDR3 region is CASSSSGGYEQYF. The CDR3 DNA sequence: TGTGCCAGCAGCTCTTCAGGGGGCTACGAGCAGTACTTC. Full variable domain (remainder filled in from reference TRBV7-6 and TRBJ2-7): GAGVSQSPRYKVTKRGQDVALRCDPISGHVSLYWYRQALGQGPEFLTYFNYEAQQDKSGLPNDRFSAERPEGSISTLTIQRTEQRDSAMYRCASSSSGGYEQYFGPGTRLTVT.

This chain links TRBV6-1 with TRBJ2-5; possible D gene TRBD1, 6 bases. The germline gives CDR1 MNHNS, CDR2 SASEGT. Trimming took 5 bases from V and 2 from J, leaving 15 bases between them. The CDR3 sequence is 15 residues long. CDR3 nucleotides: TGTGCCAGCAGTTCCCCAGGGGTCCCACAAGAGACCCAGTACTTC. Translated, it gives CASSSPGVPQETQYF.

The V and J genes are TRBV19 and TRBJ1-1, with a tentative D call TRBD1 (5 bases). Germline-derived CDR1 and CDR2 are LNHDA and SQIVND (reference sequence). This CDR3 region has 15 residues. Trimming removed 8 bases from V and 3 bases from J, with 19 bases in between. The CDR3 DNA reads TGTGCCAGTTTGGGACCCGCAACGCAGGACACTGAAGCTTTCTTT. Its translation: CASLGPATQDTEAFF.

This chain joins TRBV2 and TRBJ1-2; D is undetermined. Germline lookup yields CDR1 SNHLY and CDR2 FYNNEI. V was cut by 1 base and J by 7 bases, with 10 bases left in between. The CDR3 loop spans 13 amino acids. CDR3 sequence reads: CASSEVVGSGYTF. The DNA of the CDR3 is TGTGCCAGCAGTGAAGTGGTGGGGTCTGGCTACACCTTC. The full variable domain, completed using reference TRBV2 and TRBJ1-2, is EPEVTQTPSHQVTQMGQEVILRCVPISNHLYFYWYRQILGQKVEFLVSFYNNEISEKSEIFDDQFSVERPDGSNFTLKIRSTKLEDSAMYFCASSEVVGSGYTFGSGTRLTVV.

This rearrangement joins TRBV2 to TRBJ2-1; 12 positions match TRBD2. The J segment lost 5 bases and the V segment lost 4 bases, leaving 6 bases of the junction unmatched. This CDR3 is built from 16 residues. Germline V gives CDR1 SNHLY, CDR2 FYNNEI. CDR3 protein: CASSGPLAGGNNEQFF. CDR3 nucleotide sequence: TGTGCCAGCAGTGGGCCACTAGCGGGGGGAAACAATGAGCAGTTCTTC.

The chain is built from TRBV9 and TRBJ1-3, with a possible D match to TRBD1 (6 bases). Germline V lookup: CDR1 SGDLS, CDR2 YYNGEE. This CDR3 comprises 15 residues. V lost 2 bases, J lost 2 bases, and 11 bases lay in between. CDR3 sequence (DNA): TGTGCCAGCAGCGTCGACAGGATGCCTGGAAACACCATATATTTT. Translation gives CASSVDRMPGNTIYF.

The chain employs TRBV28 and TRBJ1-2; no clear D. The CDR3 runs to 11 residues. V lost 4 bases to trimming and J lost 10 bases, with 10 bases between them. Looked up from germline, CDR1 is MDHEN and CDR2 is SYDVKM. The CDR3 loop reads CASSYQGSYTF. In DNA, the CDR3 is TGTGCCAGCAGTTATCAAGGGTCCTACACCTTC.

The CDR3 region is CASSLDGTGLEQFF. CDR3 nucleotides: TGCGCCAGCAGCTTGGATGGGACTGGTCTCGAGCAGTTCTTC. The chain combines TRBV5-1 with TRBJ2-1, with a tentative D call TRBD2 (6 bases). Trimming took off 0 bases at V and 10 bases at J, with 14 bases between the two ends. The CDR3 has 14 amino acids. Germline CDR1 SGHRS, CDR2 YFSETQ.

Notes on this clone: Other DNA sequences in this sample translate to the same CDR3. The V and J genes are TRBV9 and TRBJ2-5; D may be TRBD2 (6 bases). This CDR3 has 16 residues. Germline V gene lookup returns CDR1 SGDLS and CDR2 YYNGEE. Trimming removed 0 bases at V and 2 bases at J, with 14 bases between. CDR3 DNA sequence: TGTGCCAGCAGCGTAGCGGCGGGGACGACACAAGAGACCCAGTACTTC. Amino acid sequence: CASSVAAGTTQETQYF.

This clone was counted once. Other DNA sequences from this sample encode an identical CDR3 as well. This CDR3 reads CASSLAGAGELFF. The CDR3 DNA follows: TGTGCCAGCAGTTTAGCCGGGGCCGGGGAGCTGTTTTTT. The V and J genes are TRBV28 and TRBJ2-2, with D perhaps matching TRBD2 (5 bases). This CDR3 region has 13 residues. Between the trimmed V and J ends, which lost 2 bases and 6 bases, there was a span of 7 bases. CDR1 is MDHEN and CDR2 is SYDVKM in the germline V gene.

J is TRBJ2-3 and V is TRBV5-8, with 7 bases identical to TRBD2. The J segment lost 3 bases and the V segment lost 4 bases, leaving 2 bases of the junction unmatched. Germline V CDR1 and CDR2: SGHTS, YDEGEE. CDR3 length: 13 amino acids. The CDR3 here is CASSPAGTDTQYF. CDR3 sequence (DNA): TGTGCCAGCAGCCCAGCGGGGACAGATACGCAGTATTTT.

This clone was detected only a few times. The identical CDR3 is also encoded by other nucleotide sequences in the sample. V is TRBV5-1 and J is TRBJ2-2; weak D call: TRBD2 (5 bases). The V gene's germline CDR1 is SGHRS and CDR2 YFSETQ. This CDR3 is 15 amino acids long. Trimming stripped 0 bases from V and 2 bases from J, with 8 bases between. The CDR3 here is CASSLVAGNTGELFF. CDR3 sequence (DNA): TGCGCCAGCAGCTTGGTGGCGGGTAACACCGGGGAGCTGTTTTTT.